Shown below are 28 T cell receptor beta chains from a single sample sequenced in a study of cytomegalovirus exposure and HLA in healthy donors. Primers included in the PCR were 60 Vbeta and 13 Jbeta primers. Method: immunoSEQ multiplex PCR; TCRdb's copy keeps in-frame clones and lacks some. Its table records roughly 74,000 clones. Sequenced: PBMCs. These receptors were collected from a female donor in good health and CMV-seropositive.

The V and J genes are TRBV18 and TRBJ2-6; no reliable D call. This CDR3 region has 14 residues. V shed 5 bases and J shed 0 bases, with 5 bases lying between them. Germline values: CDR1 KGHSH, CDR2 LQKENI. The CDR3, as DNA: TGTGCCAGCTCAGACTCCTCTGGGGCCAACGTCCTGACTTTC. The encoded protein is CASSDSSGANVLTF.

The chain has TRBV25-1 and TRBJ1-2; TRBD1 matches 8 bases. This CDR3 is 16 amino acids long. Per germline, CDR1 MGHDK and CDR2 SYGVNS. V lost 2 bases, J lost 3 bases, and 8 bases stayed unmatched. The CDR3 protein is CASSEGGTGDYYGYTF. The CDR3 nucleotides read TGTGCCAGCAGTGAAGGGGGGACAGGAGACTACTATGGCTACACCTTC.

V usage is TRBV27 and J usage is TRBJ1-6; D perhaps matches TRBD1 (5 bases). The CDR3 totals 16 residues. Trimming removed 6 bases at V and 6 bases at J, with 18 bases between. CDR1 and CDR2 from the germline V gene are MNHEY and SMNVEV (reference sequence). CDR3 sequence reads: CASSDGAGRANSPLHF. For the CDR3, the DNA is TGTGCCAGCAGCGACGGGGCAGGGAGGGCTAATTCACCCCTCCACTTT.

The CDR3 loop reads CASSQQGNEQFF. The CDR3 bases are TGCGCCAGCAGCCAGCAGGGGAATGAGCAGTTCTTC. The rearrangement links TRBV4-1 to TRBJ2-1; D perhaps matches TRBD1 (6 bases). The V and J ends lost 3 bases and 7 bases respectively, with 7 bases between them. Germline assignment: CDR1 MGHRA and CDR2 YSYEKL. CDR3 size: 12 residues.

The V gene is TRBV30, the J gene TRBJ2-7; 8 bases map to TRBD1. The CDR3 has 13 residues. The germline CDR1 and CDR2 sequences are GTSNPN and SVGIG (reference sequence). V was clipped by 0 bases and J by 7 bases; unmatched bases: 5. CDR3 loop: CAWSVSRGLEQYF. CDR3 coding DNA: TGTGCCTGGAGTGTAAGCAGGGGGCTTGAGCAGTACTTC.

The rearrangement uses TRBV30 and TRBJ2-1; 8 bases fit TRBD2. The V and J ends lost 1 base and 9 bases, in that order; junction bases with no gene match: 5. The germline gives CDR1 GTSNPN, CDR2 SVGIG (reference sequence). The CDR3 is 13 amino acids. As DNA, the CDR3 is TGTGCCTGGAGTGCGGGGGGGGTGTTTGAGCAGTTCTTC. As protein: CAWSAGGVFEQFF. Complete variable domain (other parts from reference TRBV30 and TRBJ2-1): SQTIHQWPATLVQPVGSPLSLECTVEGTSNPNLYWYRQAAGRGLQLLFYSVGIGQISSEVPQNLSASRPQDRQFILSSKKLLLSDSGFYLCAWSAGGVFEQFFGPGTRLTVL.

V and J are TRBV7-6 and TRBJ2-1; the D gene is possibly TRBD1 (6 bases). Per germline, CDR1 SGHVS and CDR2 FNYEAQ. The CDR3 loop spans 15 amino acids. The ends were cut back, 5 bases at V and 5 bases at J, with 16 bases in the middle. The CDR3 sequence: CASSETTTGNNEQFF. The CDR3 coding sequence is TGTGCCAGCAGCGAGACGACGACAGGAAACAATGAGCAGTTCTTC.

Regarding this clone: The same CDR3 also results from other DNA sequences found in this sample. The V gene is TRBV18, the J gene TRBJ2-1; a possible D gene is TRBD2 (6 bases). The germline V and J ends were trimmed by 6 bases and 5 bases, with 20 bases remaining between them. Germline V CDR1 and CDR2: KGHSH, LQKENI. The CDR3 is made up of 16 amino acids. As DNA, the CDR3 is TGTGCCAGCTCCCGGGATGGCGGGGTTAAACACAATGAGCAGTTCTTC. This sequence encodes CASSRDGGVKHNEQFF.

CDR3 DNA sequence: TGTGCCAGCAGTTACGAAGGGGGCCGCTCTGGAAACACCATATATTTT. It is translated as CASSYEGGRSGNTIYF. The genes are TRBV6-6 and TRBJ1-3; 7 nucleotides align to TRBD1. The V and J ends lost 2 bases and 0 bases, in that order; junction bases with no gene match: 4. The CDR3 extends over 16 amino acids. Germline V lookup: CDR1 MNHNY, CDR2 SVGAGI (reference sequence).

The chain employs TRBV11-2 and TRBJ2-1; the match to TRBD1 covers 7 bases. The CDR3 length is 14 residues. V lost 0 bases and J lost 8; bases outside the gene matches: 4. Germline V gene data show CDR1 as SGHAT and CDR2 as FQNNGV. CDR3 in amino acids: CASSLDHRGHEQFF. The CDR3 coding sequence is TGTGCCAGCAGCTTAGACCACAGGGGACATGAGCAGTTCTTC.

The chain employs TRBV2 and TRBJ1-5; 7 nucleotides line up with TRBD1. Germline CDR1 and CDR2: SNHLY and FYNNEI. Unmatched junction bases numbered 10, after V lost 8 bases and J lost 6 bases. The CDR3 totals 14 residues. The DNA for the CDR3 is TGTGCCAGCGGTCTGGGAACAGGGGTTCAGCCCCAGCATTTT. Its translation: CASGLGTGVQPQHF.

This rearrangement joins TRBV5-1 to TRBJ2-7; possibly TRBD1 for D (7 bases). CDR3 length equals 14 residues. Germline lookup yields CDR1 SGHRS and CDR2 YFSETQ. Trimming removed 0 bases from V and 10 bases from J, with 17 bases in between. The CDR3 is CASSLVTGEGAQYF. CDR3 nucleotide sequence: TGCGCCAGCAGCTTGGTCACGGGAGAGGGGGCCCAGTACTTC. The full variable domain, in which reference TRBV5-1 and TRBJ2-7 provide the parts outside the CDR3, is KAGVTQTPRYLIKTRGQQVTLSCSPISGHRSVSWYQQTPGQGLQFLFEYFSETQRNKGNFPGRFSGRQFSNSRSEMNVSTLELGDSALYLCASSLVTGEGAQYFGPGTRLTVT.

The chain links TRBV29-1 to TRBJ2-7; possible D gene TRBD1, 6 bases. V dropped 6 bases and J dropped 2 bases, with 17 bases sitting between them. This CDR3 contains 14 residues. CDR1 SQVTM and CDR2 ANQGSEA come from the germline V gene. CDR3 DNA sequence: TGCAGCGTGGCCAGGCAGGGGCGGGCCTACGAGCAGTACTTC. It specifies CSVARQGRAYEQYF.

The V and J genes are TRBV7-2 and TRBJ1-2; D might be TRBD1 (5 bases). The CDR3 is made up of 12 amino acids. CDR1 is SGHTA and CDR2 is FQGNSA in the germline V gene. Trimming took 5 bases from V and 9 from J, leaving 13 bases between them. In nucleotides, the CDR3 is TGTGCCAGCAGCCTCGGACAAATGAGCTACACCTTC. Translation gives CASSLGQMSYTF.

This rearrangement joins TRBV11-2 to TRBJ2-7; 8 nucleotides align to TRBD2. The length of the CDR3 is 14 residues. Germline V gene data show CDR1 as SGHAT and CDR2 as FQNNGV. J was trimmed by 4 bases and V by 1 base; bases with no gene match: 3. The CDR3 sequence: CASSLAGGQYEQYF. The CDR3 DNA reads TGTGCCAGCAGCTTAGCGGGGGGGCAATACGAGCAGTACTTC.

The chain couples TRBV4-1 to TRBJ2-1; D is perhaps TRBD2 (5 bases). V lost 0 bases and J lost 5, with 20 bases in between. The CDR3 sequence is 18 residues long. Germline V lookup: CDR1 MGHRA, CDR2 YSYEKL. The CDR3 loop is CASSQDISISGSHNEQFF. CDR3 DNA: TGCGCCAGCAGCCAAGATATTTCGATTTCGGGGTCCCACAATGAGCAGTTCTTC.

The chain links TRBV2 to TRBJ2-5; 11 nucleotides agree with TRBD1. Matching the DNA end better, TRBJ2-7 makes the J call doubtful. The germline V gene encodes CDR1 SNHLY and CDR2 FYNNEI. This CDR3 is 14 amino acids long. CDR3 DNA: TGTGCCAGCTGCCGGGACAGGGGGTTTTCCGAGCAGTACTTC. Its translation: CASCRDRGFSEQYF.

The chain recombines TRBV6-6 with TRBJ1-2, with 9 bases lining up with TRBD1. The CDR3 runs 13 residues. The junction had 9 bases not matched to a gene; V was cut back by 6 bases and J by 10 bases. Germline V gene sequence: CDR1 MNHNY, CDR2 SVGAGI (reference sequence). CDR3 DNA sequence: TGTGCCAGCAGCCCGGGACAGGGAGATGACTACACCTTC. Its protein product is CASSPGQGDDYTF.

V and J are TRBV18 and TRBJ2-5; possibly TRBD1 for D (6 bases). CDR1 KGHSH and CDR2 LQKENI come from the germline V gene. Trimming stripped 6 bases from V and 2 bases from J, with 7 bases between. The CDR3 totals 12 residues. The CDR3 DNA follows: TGTGCCAGCTCGAGGGGGCAAGAGACCCAGTACTTC. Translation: CASSRGQETQYF.

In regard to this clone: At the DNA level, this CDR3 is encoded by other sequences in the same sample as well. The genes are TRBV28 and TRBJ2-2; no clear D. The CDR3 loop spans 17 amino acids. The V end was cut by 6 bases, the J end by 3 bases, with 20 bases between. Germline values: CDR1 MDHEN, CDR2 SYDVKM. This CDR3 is CASSLTRLPTDTGELFF. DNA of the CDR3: TGTGCCAGCAGCTTAACTCGCCTTCCTACGGACACCGGGGAGCTGTTTTTT.

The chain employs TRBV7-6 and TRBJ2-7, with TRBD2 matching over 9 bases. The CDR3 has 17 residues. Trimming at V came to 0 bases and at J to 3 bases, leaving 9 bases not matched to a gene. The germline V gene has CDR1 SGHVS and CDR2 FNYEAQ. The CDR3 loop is CASSLAAASSGVYEQYF. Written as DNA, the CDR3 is TGTGCCAGCAGCTTAGCGGCAGCTTCTAGCGGGGTCTACGAGCAGTACTTC. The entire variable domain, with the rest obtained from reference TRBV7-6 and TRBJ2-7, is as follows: GAGVSQSPRYKVTKRGQDVALRCDPISGHVSLYWYRQALGQGPEFLTYFNYEAQQDKSGLPNDRFSAERPEGSISTLTIQRTEQRDSAMYRCASSLAAASSGVYEQYFGPGTRLTVT.

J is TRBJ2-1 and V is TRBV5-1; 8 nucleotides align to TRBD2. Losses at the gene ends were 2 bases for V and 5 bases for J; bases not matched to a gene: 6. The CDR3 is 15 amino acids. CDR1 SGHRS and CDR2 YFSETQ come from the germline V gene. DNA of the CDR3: TGCGCCAGCAGCTTTAGCGGGATACGGGACAATGAGCAGTTCTTC. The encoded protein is CASSFSGIRDNEQFF. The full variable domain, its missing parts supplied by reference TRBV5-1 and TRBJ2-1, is KAGVTQTPRYLIKTRGQQVTLSCSPISGHRSVSWYQQTPGQGLQFLFEYFSETQRNKGNFPGRFSGRQFSNSRSEMNVSTLELGDSALYLCASSFSGIRDNEQFFGPGTRLTVL.

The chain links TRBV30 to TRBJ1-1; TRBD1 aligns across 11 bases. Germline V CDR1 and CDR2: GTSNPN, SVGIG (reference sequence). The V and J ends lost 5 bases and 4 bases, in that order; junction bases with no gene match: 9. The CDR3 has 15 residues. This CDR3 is CAWFAAGTGGTEAFF. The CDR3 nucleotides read TGTGCCTGGTTCGCGGCCGGGACAGGGGGCACTGAAGCTTTCTTT.

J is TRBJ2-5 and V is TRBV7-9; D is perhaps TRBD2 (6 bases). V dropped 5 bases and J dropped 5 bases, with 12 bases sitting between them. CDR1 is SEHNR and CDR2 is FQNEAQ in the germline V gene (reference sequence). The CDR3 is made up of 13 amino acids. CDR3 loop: CASSRDSRETQYF. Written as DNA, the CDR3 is TGTGCCAGCAGCCGGGACTCCCGGGAGACCCAGTACTTC.

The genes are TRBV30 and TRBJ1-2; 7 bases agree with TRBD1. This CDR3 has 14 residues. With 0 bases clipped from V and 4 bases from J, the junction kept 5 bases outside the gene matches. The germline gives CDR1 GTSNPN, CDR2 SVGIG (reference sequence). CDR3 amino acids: CAWSVGGAGYGYTF. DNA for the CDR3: TGTGCCTGGAGTGTAGGGGGCGCGGGCTATGGCTACACCTTC.

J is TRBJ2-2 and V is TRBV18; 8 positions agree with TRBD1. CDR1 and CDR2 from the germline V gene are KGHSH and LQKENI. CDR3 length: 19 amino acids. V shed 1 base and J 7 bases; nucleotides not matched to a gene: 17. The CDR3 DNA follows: TGTGCCAGCTCACCACGTAGAAGGAACAGGGGGGCTTCCAACGGGGAGCTGTTTTTT. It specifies CASSPRRRNRGASNGELFF.

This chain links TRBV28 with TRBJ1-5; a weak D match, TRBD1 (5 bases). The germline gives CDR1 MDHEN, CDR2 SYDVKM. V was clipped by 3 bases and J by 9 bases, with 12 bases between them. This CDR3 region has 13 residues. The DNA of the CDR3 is TGTGCCAGCAGTTTGGAGGGGCCTTCGCCCCAGCATTTT. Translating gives CASSLEGPSPQHF. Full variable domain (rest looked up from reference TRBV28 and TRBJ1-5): DVKVTQSSRYLVKRTGEKVFLECVQDMDHENMFWYRQDPGLGLRLIYFSYDVKMKEKGDIPEGYSVSREKKERFSLILESASTNQTSMYLCASSLEGPSPQHFGDGTRLSIL.

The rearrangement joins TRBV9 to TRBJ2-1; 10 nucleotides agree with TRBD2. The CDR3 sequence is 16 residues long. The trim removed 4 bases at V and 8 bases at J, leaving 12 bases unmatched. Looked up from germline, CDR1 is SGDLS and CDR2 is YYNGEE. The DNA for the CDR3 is TGTGCCAGCAGCCCCGGGGCTAGCGGGGGTTTCCATGAGCAGTTCTTC. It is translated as CASSPGASGGFHEQFF.